Shown below are 19 T cell receptor beta chains from a single sample sequenced in a study of cytomegalovirus exposure and HLA in healthy donors. With 60 Vbeta and 13 Jbeta primers, the PCR was carried out. The data were produced by immunoSEQ multiplex PCR, yet TCRdb's version contains in-frame clones alone and is incomplete. This sample has roughly 120,000 clones, with approximately 80% found just once. The sample was PBMCs. The receptors were sampled from a man aged 35-49 years in good health and CMV-seronegative.

The chain joins TRBV6-1 to TRBJ2-3, with 12 bases aligning to TRBD1. The CDR3 is made up of 15 amino acids. The germline V gene encodes CDR1 MNHNS and CDR2 SASEGT. The V gene end was trimmed by 4 bases and the J gene end by 3 bases; junction bases not matched to a gene: 2. The CDR3 sequence is CASSGGQGATDTQYF. The DNA for the CDR3 is TGTGCCAGCAGTGGGGGACAGGGGGCAACAGATACGCAGTATTTT.

This rearrangement joins TRBV10-3 to TRBJ2-7; 9 bases are shared with TRBD2. Germline values: CDR1 ENHRY, CDR2 SYGVKD. This CDR3 region has 12 residues. The junction had 4 bases not matched to a gene; V was cut back by 8 bases and J by 5 bases. The CDR3 DNA reads TGTGCCATCTGGGCTAGCGGGAACGAGCAGTACTTC. As protein: CAIWASGNEQYF.

This clone was counted once. The DNA for the CDR3 is TGTGCCAGCAGCTTTACAGGGGGCTACGAGCAGTACTTC. Protein: CASSFTGGYEQYF. V is TRBV11-2 and J is TRBJ2-7; 8 nucleotides match TRBD1. Germline loops: CDR1 SGHAT, CDR2 FQNNGV. This CDR3 is built from 13 residues. Trimming removed 3 bases from V and 3 bases from J; junction bases left unmatched: 1.

The DNA for the CDR3 is TGTGCCAGCTCAACTTCAAGCTCCTATAATTCACCCCTCCACTTT. It is translated as CASSTSSSYNSPLHF. The V gene is TRBV18, the J gene TRBJ1-6; D is unresolved. V was shortened by 5 bases and J by 0 bases, with 8 bases between the two germline ends. The CDR3 sequence is 15 residues long. Per germline, CDR1 KGHSH and CDR2 LQKENI.

This clone was recorded only once. V usage is TRBV5-1 and J usage is TRBJ2-3, with 10 positions matching TRBD2. Germline V gene lookup returns CDR1 SGHRS and CDR2 YFSETQ. Trimming cost V 4 bases and J 0 bases; bases outside gene matches: 11. This CDR3 is built from 18 residues. The CDR3 DNA sequence: TGCGCCAGCAGCCCACCGTTCTCTAGCGGGAGTAGCACAGATACGCAGTATTTT. It encodes CASSPPFSSGSSTDTQYF.

This rearrangement joins TRBV10-3 to TRBJ2-5; D is possibly TRBD2 (5 bases). V dropped 10 bases and J dropped 9 bases, with 24 bases sitting between them. Germline V CDR1 and CDR2: ENHRY, SYGVKD. CDR3 length: 14 amino acids. The CDR3 sequence: CATASQEARMAQYF. CDR3 DNA sequence: TGTGCCACCGCCTCGCAGGAGGCCCGGATGGCCCAGTACTTC.

The genes are TRBV4-1 and TRBJ2-7; 8 nucleotides agree with TRBD1. The CDR3 length is 16 residues. The V gene end was trimmed by 1 base and the J gene end by 4 bases; junction bases not matched to a gene: 9. CDR1 is MGHRA and CDR2 is YSYEKL in the germline V gene. The CDR3 protein is CASSQATGTGAYEQYF. CDR3 bases: TGCGCCAGCAGCCAAGCGACTGGGACAGGCGCGTACGAGCAGTACTTC.

This clone was observed a few times. The chain is built from TRBV5-1 and TRBJ1-1; D possibly corresponds to TRBD1 (6 bases). From germline, CDR1 is SGHRS and CDR2 YFSETQ. V lost 0 bases to trimming and J lost 1 base, with 10 bases between them. The CDR3 has 15 residues. CDR3 DNA sequence: TGCGCCAGCAGCTTGGAAGGGGGGGAGAACACTGAAGCTTTCTTT. Its protein is CASSLEGGENTEAFF.

This clone was seen only once. This chain uses TRBV9 with TRBJ2-5, with TRBD2 matching 12 bases. The germline V gene has CDR1 SGDLS and CDR2 YYNGEE. The CDR3 runs to 16 residues. The V segment lost 3 bases and the J segment 5 bases; nucleotides outside the gene matches: 8. The CDR3 DNA follows: TGTGCCAGCAGCGCTCCTCTAGCGGGGGGGCGGGAGACCCAGTACTTC. Encoded protein: CASSAPLAGGRETQYF.

The chain joins TRBV6-6 to TRBJ1-2; tentatively, D is TRBD1 (5 bases). CDR1 MNHNY and CDR2 SVGAGI come from the germline V gene (reference sequence). The V gene lost 5 bases and the J gene lost 4 bases, with 11 bases spanning the gap. This CDR3 comprises 13 residues. The CDR3 spells CASSGRDSYGYTF. The CDR3 DNA follows: TGTGCCAGCAGTGGAAGAGACAGCTATGGCTACACCTTC.

This clone was found once. V usage is TRBV7-2 and J usage is TRBJ2-1; 8 bases are shared with TRBD1. CDR1 is SGHTA, CDR2 FQGNSA, per germline. V was pared by 4 bases and J by 6 bases, with 5 bases of the junction left unmatched. The CDR3 runs 14 residues. The CDR3 protein is CASSSRQGTNEQFF. The CDR3 nucleotides are TGTGCCAGCAGCTCCAGACAGGGGACCAATGAGCAGTTCTTC.

The chain has TRBV4-3 and TRBJ1-2, with D possibly being TRBD1 (5 bases). Germline V lookup: CDR1 LGHNA, CDR2 YSLEER. This CDR3 has 12 amino acids. The V end lost 1 base, the J end lost 9 bases, and 9 bases lay between the germline ends. The CDR3 coding sequence is TGCGCCAGCAGCCAAGGAAGGGGAAGCTACACCTTC. It specifies CASSQGRGSYTF.

This clone was observed a single time. The V gene is TRBV11-2, the J gene TRBJ2-1; the D gene is possibly TRBD2 (5 bases). The CDR3 extends over 15 amino acids. Germline V gene lookup returns CDR1 SGHAT and CDR2 FQNNGV. Trimming cost V 2 bases and J 1 base, with 9 bases left between them. CDR3 bases: TGTGCCAGCAGCTTAAGTCTAGCTTCCTACAATGAGCAGTTCTTC. It translates to CASSLSLASYNEQFF.

The V gene is TRBV7-9, the J gene TRBJ1-5; D gene ambiguous. The V and J ends lost 5 bases and 2 bases respectively, with 16 bases between them. This CDR3 contains 16 residues. The germline V gene has CDR1 SEHNR and CDR2 FQNEAQ (reference sequence). The CDR3 DNA is TGTGCCAGCAGCCTACCGAGCACGGTTGGCAATCAGCCCCAGCATTTT. As protein: CASSLPSTVGNQPQHF.

The V gene is TRBV5-1, the J gene TRBJ2-5; weak D call: TRBD2 (6 bases). Germline CDR1 is SGHRS and CDR2 is YFSETQ. The CDR3 is made up of 15 amino acids. V dropped 0 bases and J dropped 6 bases, with 15 bases sitting between them. In nucleotides, the CDR3 is TGCGCCAGCAGCTTGGGGGGGGAGTTGGGGAAGACCCAGTACTTC. It encodes CASSLGGELGKTQYF.

This clone was observed a few times. CDR3 sequence (DNA): TGTGCCAGCAGCTTATTACCCTCCCAGGAGGGGAATGAAAAACTGTTTTTT. The encoded protein is CASSLLPSQEGNEKLFF. The V call is TRBV7-9, the J call TRBJ1-4; D is possibly TRBD1 (5 bases). The length of the CDR3 is 17 residues. Germline V gene lookup returns CDR1 SEHNR and CDR2 FQNEAQ (reference sequence). Trimming took off 2 bases at V and 5 bases at J, with 18 bases between the two ends.

This clone was recorded a few times. V usage is TRBV5-1 and J usage is TRBJ1-5; D uncertain. The CDR3 has 14 amino acids. Germline V gene lookup returns CDR1 SGHRS and CDR2 YFSETQ. Trimming removed 2 bases at V and 6 bases at J, with 12 bases between. Written as DNA, the CDR3 is TGCGCCAGCAGCTTACCGGGAGAAGGTCAGCCCCAGCATTTT. It codes for CASSLPGEGQPQHF.

The V and J genes are TRBV5-5 and TRBJ1-4; TRBD1 aligns across 7 bases. The CDR3 extends over 14 amino acids. V shed 0 bases, J shed 10 bases, and the junction held 6 bases outside the gene matches. The V gene's germline CDR1 is SGHKS and CDR2 YYEKEE (reference sequence). The DNA of the CDR3 is TGTGCCAGCAGCTTGGACGCGAGACAGGGAAAACTGTTTTTT. It translates to CASSLDARQGKLFF.

This clone was detected once. The CDR3 is CASSSPIGSSYNEQFF. CDR3 nucleotides: TGTGCCAGCAGTTCGCCGATCGGGAGCTCCTACAATGAGCAGTTCTTC. The chain employs TRBV7-9 and TRBJ2-1, with D maybe TRBD2 (6 bases). Germline loops: CDR1 SEHNR, CDR2 FQNEAQ (reference sequence). Trimming left V 6 bases short and J 0 bases short, with 15 bases between. CDR3 size: 16 residues.